This T cell receptor beta chain stems from a study of T cell repertoires in cytomegalovirus infection. The CDR3 has 14 amino acids. Trimming took 5 bases from V and 7 from J, leaving 12 bases between them. CDR1 is SGHAT and CDR2 is FQNNGV in the germline V gene. A few counts support this clonotype. One entry per CDR3 protein results from TCRdb running MiXCR on the reads. The sample has nearly 550,000 distinct CDR3 sequences, about 15% seen once. The sequenced sample consisted of CD8+ T cells from PBMCs. This TCR derives from a human donor in good health (CMV status not recorded). Some clones in this sample may be carry-over from other donors' samples. The chain uses TRBV11-2 and TRBJ1-6; no reliable D call. CDR3 in amino acids: CASSLRAPNSPLHF. The CDR3 region has the DNA TGTGCCAGCAGCCTACGGGCTCCCAATTCACCCCTCCACTTT.